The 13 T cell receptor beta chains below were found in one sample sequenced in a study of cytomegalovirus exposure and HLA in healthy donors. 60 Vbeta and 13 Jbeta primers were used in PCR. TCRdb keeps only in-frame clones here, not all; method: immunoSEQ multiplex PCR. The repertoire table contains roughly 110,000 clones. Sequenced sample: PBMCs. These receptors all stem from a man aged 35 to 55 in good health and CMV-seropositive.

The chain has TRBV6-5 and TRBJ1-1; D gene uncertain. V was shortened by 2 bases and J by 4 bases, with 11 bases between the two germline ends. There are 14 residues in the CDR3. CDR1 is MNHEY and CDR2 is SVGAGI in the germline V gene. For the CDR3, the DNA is TGTGCCAGCAGTTACGAGGGATTTGGCACTGAAGCTTTCTTT. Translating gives CASSYEGFGTEAFF.

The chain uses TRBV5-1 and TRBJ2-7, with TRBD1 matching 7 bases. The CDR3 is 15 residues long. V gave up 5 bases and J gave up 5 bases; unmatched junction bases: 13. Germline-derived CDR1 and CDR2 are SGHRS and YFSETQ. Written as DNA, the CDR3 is TGCGCCAGCAGTGACGCCGGGACAGAAAGCGACGAGCAGTACTTC. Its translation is CASSDAGTESDEQYF. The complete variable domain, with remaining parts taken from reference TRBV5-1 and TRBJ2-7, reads KAGVTQTPRYLIKTRGQQVTLSCSPISGHRSVSWYQQTPGQGLQFLFEYFSETQRNKGNFPGRFSGRQFSNSRSEMNVSTLELGDSALYLCASSDAGTESDEQYFGPGTRLTVT.

The DNA for the CDR3 is TGTGCCAGCAGTGTTCGCCGGGGGAACACTGAAGCTTTCTTT. Translation: CASSVRRGNTEAFF. The chain uses TRBV6-5 and TRBJ1-1, with D uncertain. Between the trimmed V and J ends, which lost 5 bases and 1 base, there was a span of 11 bases. This CDR3 is 14 amino acids long. Germline V gives CDR1 MNHEY, CDR2 SVGAGI.

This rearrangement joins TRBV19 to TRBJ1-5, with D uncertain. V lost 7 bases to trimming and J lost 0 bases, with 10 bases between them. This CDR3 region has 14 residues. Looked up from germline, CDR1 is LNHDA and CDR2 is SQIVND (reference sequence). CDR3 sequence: CASTRGRSNQPQHF. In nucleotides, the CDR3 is TGTGCCAGTACCCGCGGTCGTAGCAATCAGCCCCAGCATTTT.

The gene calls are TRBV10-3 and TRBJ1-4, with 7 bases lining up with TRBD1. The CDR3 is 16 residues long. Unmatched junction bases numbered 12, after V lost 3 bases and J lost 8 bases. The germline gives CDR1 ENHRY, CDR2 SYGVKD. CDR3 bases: TGTGCCATCAGTGAAACCAGACAGGGAAGATTCGAAAAACTGTTTTTT. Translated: CAISETRQGRFEKLFF.

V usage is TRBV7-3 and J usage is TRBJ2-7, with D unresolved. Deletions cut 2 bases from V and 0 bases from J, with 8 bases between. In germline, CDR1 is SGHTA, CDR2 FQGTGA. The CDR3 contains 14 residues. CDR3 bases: TGTGCCAGCAGCTTATCCCACAGCTCCTACGAGCAGTACTTC. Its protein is CASSLSHSSYEQYF.

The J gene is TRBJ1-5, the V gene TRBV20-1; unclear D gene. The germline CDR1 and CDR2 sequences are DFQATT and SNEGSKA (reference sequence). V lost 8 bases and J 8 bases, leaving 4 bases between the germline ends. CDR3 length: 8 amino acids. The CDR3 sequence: CSTEPQHF. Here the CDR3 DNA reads TGCAGTACAGAGCCCCAGCATTTT.

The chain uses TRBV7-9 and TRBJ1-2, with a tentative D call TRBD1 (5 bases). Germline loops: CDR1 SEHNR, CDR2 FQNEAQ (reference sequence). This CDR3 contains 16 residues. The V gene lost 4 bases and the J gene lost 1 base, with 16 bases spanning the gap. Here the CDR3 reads CASSSSGRGSNYGYTF. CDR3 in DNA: TGTGCCAGCAGCTCCAGCGGGAGGGGTAGTAACTATGGCTACACCTTC.

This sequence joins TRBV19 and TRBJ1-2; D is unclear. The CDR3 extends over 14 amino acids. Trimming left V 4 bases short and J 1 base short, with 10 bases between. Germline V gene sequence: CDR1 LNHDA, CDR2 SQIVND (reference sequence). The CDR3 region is CASSTRGINYGYTF. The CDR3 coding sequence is TGTGCCAGTAGTACTCGGGGTATTAACTATGGCTACACCTTC.

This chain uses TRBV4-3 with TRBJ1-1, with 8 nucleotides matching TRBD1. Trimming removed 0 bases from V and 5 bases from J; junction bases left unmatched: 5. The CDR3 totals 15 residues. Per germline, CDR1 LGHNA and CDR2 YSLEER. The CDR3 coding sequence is TGCGCCAGCAGCCAAGATACGGACAGGGAGACTGAAGCTTTCTTT. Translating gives CASSQDTDRETEAFF.

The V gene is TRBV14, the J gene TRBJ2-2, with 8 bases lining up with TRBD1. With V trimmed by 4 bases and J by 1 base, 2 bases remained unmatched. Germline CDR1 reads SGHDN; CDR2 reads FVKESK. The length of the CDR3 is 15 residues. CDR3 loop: CASSRGQVNTGELFF. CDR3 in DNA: TGTGCCAGCAGCCGGGGACAGGTGAACACCGGGGAGCTGTTTTTT.

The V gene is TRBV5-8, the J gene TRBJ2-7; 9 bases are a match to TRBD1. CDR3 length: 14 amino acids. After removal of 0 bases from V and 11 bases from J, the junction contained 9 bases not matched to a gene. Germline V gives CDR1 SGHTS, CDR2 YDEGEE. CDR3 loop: CASSLEEDRGGKYF. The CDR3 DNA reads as TGTGCCAGCAGCTTGGAAGAGGACAGGGGAGGGAAGTACTTC.

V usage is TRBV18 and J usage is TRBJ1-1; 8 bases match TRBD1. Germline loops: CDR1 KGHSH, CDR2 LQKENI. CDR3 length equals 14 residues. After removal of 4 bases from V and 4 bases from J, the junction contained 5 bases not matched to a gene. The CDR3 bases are TGTGCCAGCTCACTACAGGGGGTAAGCACTGAAGCTTTCTTT. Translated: CASSLQGVSTEAFF.